Each of the 10 T cell receptor beta chains below was sequenced from the same sample in a study of blood T cell repertoires in COVID-19. Profiled with immunoSEQ multiplex PCR; TCRdb holds only in-frame clones, not every one. The sample lists 250,000 or so clones; about 88% were seen once. Material for sequencing was peripheral blood. All receptors derive from a woman between 65 and 79 years old with active or convalescent COVID-19.

Only a few counts were recorded for this clone. V usage is TRBV7-9 and J usage is TRBJ1-2; possibly TRBD1 for D (6 bases). The V gene's germline CDR1 is SEHNR and CDR2 FQNEAQ (reference sequence). This CDR3 spans 15 amino acids. Trimming left V 7 bases short and J 2 bases short, with 17 bases between. The DNA of the CDR3 is TGTGCCAGCAACGAGTACGGACAGTTGAACTATGGCTACACCTTC. Translation gives CASNEYGQLNYGYTF.

This clone has just a few counts. This chain uses TRBV5-1 with TRBJ2-7; 11 bases fit TRBD2. CDR1 and CDR2 from the germline V gene are SGHRS and YFSETQ. The V segment lost 0 bases and the J segment 8 bases; nucleotides outside the gene matches: 10. The CDR3 spans 16 residues. The CDR3 protein is CASSLGSLAGGSQQYF. In DNA form, the CDR3 reads TGCGCCAGCAGCTTGGGTTCCCTAGCGGGGGGCTCTCAGCAGTACTTC.

This chain joins TRBV7-9 and TRBJ1-5; the match to TRBD1 covers 12 bases. V was clipped by 5 bases and J by 6 bases; unmatched bases: 5. The CDR3 loop spans 15 amino acids. The V gene's germline CDR1 is SEHNR and CDR2 FQNEAQ (reference sequence). In nucleotides, the CDR3 is TGTGCCAGCAGCCCCGGGACAGGGGGCATTCAGCCCCAGCATTTT. It yields the protein CASSPGTGGIQPQHF.

This clone has a single count. The chain links TRBV11-2 to TRBJ2-1; D ambiguous. Germline lookup yields CDR1 SGHAT and CDR2 FQNNGV. This CDR3 comprises 11 residues. With 5 bases removed from V and 10 bases from J, the gap between germline ends came to 9 bases. CDR3 sequence: CASSLLAEQFF. CDR3 sequence (DNA): TGTGCCAGCAGCCTGCTGGCCGAGCAGTTCTTC.

This clone was picked up one time. V usage is TRBV7-2 and J usage is TRBJ1-2, with D possibly matching TRBD1 (6 bases). The germline gives CDR1 SGHTA, CDR2 FQGNSA. CDR3 length: 14 residues. V was cut by 1 base and J by 6 bases, with 12 bases left in between. DNA for the CDR3: TGTGCCAGCAGCTTAGGGGGCAGGGGACATGGCTACACCTTC. Translating gives CASSLGGRGHGYTF.

The chain couples TRBV4-3 to TRBJ1-4, with D uncertain. V was cut by 4 bases and J by 5 bases, with 14 bases left in between. Germline V gives CDR1 LGHNA, CDR2 YSLEER. The CDR3 spans 15 residues. This chain's CDR3 is CASSPERGRNEKLFF. The CDR3 coding sequence is TGCGCCAGCAGCCCAGAGCGAGGCCGAAATGAAAAACTGTTTTTT.

This clone was seen just once. V gene TRBV24-1 combines with J gene TRBJ1-1; 8 bases map to TRBD1. CDR3 length equals 15 residues. Trimming removed 4 bases from V and 3 bases from J; junction bases left unmatched: 6. CDR1 and CDR2 (germline): KGHDR, SFDVKD. For the CDR3, the DNA is TGTGCCACCAGTGACTCCGACAGGGGACACACTGAAGCTTTCTTT. Protein sequence: CATSDSDRGHTEAFF.

The V gene is TRBV27, the J gene TRBJ1-5; D ambiguous. V lost 2 bases and J lost 2, with 13 bases in between. Germline V lookup: CDR1 MNHEY, CDR2 SMNVEV (reference sequence). The CDR3 length is 16 residues. The DNA of the CDR3 is TGTGCCAGCAGTTTAGGTGGGCCGAGGGGCAATCAGCCCCAGCATTTT. Protein: CASSLGGPRGNQPQHF.

The V and J genes are TRBV10-2 and TRBJ2-4, with D maybe TRBD1 (6 bases). Trimming pared 8 bases from V and 1 base from J, leaving 18 bases between. The CDR3 sequence is 16 residues long. CDR1 and CDR2 from the germline V gene are WSHSY and SAAADI. The CDR3 nucleotides read TGCGCCAGCGTACCAGGGGAACTAGTTGCCAAAAACATTCAGTACTTC. Translated, it gives CASVPGELVAKNIQYF.

The rearrangement links TRBV7-2 to TRBJ1-3; D call uncertain. Germline V gene sequence: CDR1 SGHTA, CDR2 FQGNSA. This CDR3 spans 14 amino acids. The V end lost 3 bases, the J end lost 1 base, and 7 bases lay between the germline ends. CDR3: CASSFSGSGNTIYF. The DNA for the CDR3 is TGTGCCAGCAGCTTCTCGGGGTCTGGAAACACCATATATTTT.